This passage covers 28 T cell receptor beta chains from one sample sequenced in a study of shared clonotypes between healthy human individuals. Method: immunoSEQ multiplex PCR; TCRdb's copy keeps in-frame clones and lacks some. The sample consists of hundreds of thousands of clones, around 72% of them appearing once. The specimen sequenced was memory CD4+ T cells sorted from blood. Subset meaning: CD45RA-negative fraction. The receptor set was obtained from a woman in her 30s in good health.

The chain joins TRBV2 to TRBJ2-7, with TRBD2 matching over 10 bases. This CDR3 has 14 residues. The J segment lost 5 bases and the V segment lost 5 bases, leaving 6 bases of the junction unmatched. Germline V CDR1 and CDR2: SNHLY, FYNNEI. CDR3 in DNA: TGTGCCAGCAGTCTAGCGGGAGAGAACGACGAGCAGTACTTC. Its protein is CASSLAGENDEQYF.

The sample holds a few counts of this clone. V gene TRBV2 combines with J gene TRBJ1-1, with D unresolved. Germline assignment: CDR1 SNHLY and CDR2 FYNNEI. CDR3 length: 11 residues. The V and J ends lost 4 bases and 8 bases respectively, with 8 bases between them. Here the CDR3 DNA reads TGTGCCAGCAGTGGCGAGTCAGAAGCTTTCTTT. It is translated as CASSGESEAFF.

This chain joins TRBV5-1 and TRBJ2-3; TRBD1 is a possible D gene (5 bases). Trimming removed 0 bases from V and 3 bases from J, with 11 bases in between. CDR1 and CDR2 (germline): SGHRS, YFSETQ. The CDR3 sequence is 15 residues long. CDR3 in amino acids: CASSLAQGWTDTQYF. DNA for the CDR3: TGCGCCAGCAGCTTGGCGCAGGGTTGGACAGATACGCAGTATTTT.

Here the CDR3 DNA reads TGTGCCTGGGACAGGGGATTCGCGAACTATGGCTACACCTTC. Its translation: CAWDRGFANYGYTF. The chain employs TRBV30 and TRBJ1-2, with 8 nucleotides matching TRBD1. Germline CDR1 is GTSNPN and CDR2 is SVGIG (reference sequence). The junction had 7 bases not matched to a gene; V was cut back by 5 bases and J by 2 bases. This CDR3 comprises 14 residues. Together with reference TRBV30 and TRBJ1-2, the CDR3 gives the full variable domain: SQTIHQWPATLVQPVGSPLSLECTVEGTSNPNLYWYRQAAGRGLQLLFYSVGIGQISSEVPQNLSASRPQDRQFILSSKKLLLSDSGFYLCAWDRGFANYGYTFGSGTRLTVV.

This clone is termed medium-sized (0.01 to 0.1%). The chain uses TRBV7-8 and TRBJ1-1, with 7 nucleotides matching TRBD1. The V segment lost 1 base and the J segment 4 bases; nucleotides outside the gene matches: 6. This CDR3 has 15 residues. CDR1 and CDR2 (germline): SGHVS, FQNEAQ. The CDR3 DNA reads TGTGCCAGCAGCTTAGTAGAGGGGGCAGTCACTGAAGCTTTCTTT. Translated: CASSLVEGAVTEAFF.

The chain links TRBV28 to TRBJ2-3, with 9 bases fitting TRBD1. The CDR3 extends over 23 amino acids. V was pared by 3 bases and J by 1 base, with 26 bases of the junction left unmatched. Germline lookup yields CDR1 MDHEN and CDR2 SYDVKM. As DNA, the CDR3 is TGTGCCAGCAGTTTTAGGTACAGGGGGCGCGTTTATAGAGGGTCCGGGGGCACAGATACGCAGTATTTT. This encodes CASSFRYRGRVYRGSGGTDTQYF.

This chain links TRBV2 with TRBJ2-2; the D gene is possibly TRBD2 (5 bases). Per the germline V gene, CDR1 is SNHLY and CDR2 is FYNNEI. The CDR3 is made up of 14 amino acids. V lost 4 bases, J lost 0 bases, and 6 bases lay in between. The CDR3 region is CASSVSANTGELFF. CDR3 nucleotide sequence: TGTGCCAGCAGTGTTAGCGCGAACACCGGGGAGCTGTTTTTT.

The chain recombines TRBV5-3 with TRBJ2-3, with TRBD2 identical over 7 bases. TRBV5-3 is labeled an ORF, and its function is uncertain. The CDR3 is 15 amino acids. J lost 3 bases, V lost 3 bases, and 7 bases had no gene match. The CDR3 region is CARSWEREVTDTQYF. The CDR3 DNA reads TGTGCCAGAAGCTGGGAGCGGGAAGTAACAGATACGCAGTATTTT.

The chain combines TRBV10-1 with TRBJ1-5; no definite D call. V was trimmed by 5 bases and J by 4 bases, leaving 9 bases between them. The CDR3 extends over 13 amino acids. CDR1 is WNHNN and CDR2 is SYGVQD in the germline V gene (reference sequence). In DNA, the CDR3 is TGCGCCAGCAGTTTTGGACCTAATCAGCCCCAGCATTTT. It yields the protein CASSFGPNQPQHF.

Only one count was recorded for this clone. CDR3 nucleotides: TGTGCCAGCAGCTTACGGCTAGCCCCCGGGAATGAGCAGTTCTTC. This gives the protein CASSLRLAPGNEQFF. The rearrangement uses TRBV7-2 and TRBJ2-1; D is possibly TRBD2 (5 bases). V was shortened by 2 bases and J by 7 bases, with 15 bases between the two germline ends. This CDR3 spans 15 amino acids. From germline, CDR1 is SGHTA and CDR2 FQGNSA.

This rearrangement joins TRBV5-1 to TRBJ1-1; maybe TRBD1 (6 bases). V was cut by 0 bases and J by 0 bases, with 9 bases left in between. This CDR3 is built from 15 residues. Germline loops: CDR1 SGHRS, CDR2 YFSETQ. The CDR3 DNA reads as TGCGCCAGCAGCTTGGCTAGGACAGTGAACACTGAAGCTTTCTTT. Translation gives CASSLARTVNTEAFF.

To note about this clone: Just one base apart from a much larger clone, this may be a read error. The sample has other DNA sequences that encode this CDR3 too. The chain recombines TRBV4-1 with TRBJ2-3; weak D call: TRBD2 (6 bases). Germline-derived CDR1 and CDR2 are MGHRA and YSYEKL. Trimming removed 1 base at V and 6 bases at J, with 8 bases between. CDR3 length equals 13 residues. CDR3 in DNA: TGCGCCAGCAGCCAAGCGGGAGCGGATACGCAGTATTTT. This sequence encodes CASSQAGADTQYF.

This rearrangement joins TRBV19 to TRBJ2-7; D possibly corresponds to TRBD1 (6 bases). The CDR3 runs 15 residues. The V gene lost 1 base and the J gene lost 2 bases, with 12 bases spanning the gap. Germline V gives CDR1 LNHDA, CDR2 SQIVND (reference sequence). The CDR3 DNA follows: TGTGCCAGTAGTATAGTAGGCCAGGGGACCTACGAGCAGTACTTC. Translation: CASSIVGQGTYEQYF.

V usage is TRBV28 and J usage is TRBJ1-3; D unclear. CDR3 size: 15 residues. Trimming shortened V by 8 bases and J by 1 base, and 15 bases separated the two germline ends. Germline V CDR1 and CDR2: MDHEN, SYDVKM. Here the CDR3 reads CASLLRLGSGNTIYF. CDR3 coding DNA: TGTGCCAGCCTTCTTAGGTTGGGTTCTGGAAACACCATATATTTT.

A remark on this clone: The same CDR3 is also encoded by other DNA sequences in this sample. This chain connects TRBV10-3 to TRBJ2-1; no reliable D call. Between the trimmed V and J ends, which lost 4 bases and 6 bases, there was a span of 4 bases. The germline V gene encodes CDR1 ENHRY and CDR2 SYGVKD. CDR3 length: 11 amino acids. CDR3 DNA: TGTGCCATCAGTGTGAGCAATGAGCAGTTCTTC. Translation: CAISVSNEQFF.

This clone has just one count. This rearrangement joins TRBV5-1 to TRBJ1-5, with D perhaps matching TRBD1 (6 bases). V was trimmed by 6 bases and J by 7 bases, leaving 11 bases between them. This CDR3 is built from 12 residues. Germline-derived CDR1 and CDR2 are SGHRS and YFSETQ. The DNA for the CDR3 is TGCGCCAGCAACCAGGGGCGGCAGCCCCAGCATTTT. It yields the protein CASNQGRQPQHF.

The CDR3 here is CASSPYRGDTEAFF. In nucleotides, the CDR3 is TGTGCCAGCAGCCCTTACAGGGGGGACACTGAAGCTTTCTTT. J is TRBJ1-1 and V is TRBV14; 8 bases fit TRBD1. In germline, CDR1 is SGHDN, CDR2 FVKESK. The CDR3 spans 14 residues. Trimming cost V 4 bases and J 3 bases; bases outside gene matches: 4. Full variable domain (rest looked up from reference TRBV14 and TRBJ1-1): EAGVTQFPSHSVIEKGQTVTLRCDPISGHDNLYWYRRVMGKEIKFLLHFVKESKQDESGMPNNRFLAERTGGTYSTLKVQPAELEDSGVYFCASSPYRGDTEAFFGQGTRLTVV.

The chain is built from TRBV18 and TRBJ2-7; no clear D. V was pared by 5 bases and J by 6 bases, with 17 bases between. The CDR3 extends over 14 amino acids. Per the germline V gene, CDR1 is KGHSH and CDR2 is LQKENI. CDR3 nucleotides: TGTGCCAGCTCAGACCAGGCTACCCAAGGCGAGCAGTACTTC. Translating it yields CASSDQATQGEQYF.

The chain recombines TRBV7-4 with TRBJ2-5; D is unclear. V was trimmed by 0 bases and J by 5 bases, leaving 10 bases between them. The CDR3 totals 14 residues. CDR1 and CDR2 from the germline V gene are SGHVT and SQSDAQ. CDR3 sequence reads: CASSLAKRVETQYF. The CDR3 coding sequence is TGTGCCAGCAGCTTAGCGAAAAGGGTGGAGACCCAGTACTTC.

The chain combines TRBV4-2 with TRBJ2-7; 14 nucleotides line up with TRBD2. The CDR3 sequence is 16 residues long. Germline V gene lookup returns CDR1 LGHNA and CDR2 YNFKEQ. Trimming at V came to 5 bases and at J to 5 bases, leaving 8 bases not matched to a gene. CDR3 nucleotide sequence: TGTGCCAGCAGCACTTGGACTAGCGGGAGGAACGACGAGCAGTACTTC. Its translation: CASSTWTSGRNDEQYF.

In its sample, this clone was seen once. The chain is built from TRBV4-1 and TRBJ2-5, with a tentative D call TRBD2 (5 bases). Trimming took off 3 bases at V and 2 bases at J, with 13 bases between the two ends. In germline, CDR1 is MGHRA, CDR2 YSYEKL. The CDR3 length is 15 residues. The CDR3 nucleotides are TGCGCCAGCAGCCAGGAAACTAGAAAGCAAGAGACCCAGTACTTC. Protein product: CASSQETRKQETQYF.

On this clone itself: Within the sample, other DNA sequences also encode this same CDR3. CDR3 sequence reads: CASSRPPNQPQHF. CDR3 sequence (DNA): TGTGCCAGCAGTCGGCCGCCCAATCAGCCCCAGCATTTT. This chain connects TRBV28 to TRBJ1-5; the D is unclear. V was pared by 5 bases and J by 3 bases, with 8 bases between. The V gene's germline CDR1 is MDHEN and CDR2 SYDVKM. The CDR3 loop spans 13 amino acids.

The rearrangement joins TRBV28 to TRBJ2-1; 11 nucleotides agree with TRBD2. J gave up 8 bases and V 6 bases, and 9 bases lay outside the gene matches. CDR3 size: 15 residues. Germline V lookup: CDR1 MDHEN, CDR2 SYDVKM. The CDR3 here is CASRETSGSIHEQFF. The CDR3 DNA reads TGTGCCAGCAGAGAAACTAGCGGGAGTATTCATGAGCAGTTCTTC.

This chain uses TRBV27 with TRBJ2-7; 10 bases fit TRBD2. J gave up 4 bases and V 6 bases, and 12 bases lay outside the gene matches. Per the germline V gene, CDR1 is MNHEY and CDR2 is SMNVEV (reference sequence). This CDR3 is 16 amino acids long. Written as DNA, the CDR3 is TGTGCCAGCAGGATCCTTCGGACTAGCGGAGATTACGAGCAGTACTTC. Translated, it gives CASRILRTSGDYEQYF.

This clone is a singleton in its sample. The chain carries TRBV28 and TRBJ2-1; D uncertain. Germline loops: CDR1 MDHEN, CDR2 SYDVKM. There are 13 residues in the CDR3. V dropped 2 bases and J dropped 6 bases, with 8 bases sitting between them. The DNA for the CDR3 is TGTGCCAGCAGTTTAGCCCTGGTCAATGAGCAGTTCTTC. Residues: CASSLALVNEQFF.

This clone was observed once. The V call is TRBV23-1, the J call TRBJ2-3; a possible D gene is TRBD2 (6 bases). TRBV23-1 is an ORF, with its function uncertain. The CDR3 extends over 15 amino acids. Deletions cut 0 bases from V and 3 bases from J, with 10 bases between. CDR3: CASSQSVGGTDTQYF. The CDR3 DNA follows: TGCGCCAGCAGTCAATCGGTGGGAGGAACAGATACGCAGTATTTT.

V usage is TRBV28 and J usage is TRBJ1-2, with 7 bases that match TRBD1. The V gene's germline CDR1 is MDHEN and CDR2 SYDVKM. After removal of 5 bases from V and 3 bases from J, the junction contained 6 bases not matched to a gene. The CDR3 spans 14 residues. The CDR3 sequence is CASSPIQGYYGYTF. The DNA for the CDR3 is TGTGCCAGCAGTCCGATACAGGGGTACTATGGCTACACCTTC.

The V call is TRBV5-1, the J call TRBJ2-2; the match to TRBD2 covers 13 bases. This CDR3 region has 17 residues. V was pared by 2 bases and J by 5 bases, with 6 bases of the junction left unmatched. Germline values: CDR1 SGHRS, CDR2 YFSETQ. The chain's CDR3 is CASSLGTSGKFTGELFF. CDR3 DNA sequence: TGCGCCAGCAGCTTAGGGACTAGCGGGAAATTTACCGGGGAGCTGTTTTTT.